Sequencing of this TCR beta chain was carried out in a study of cytomegalovirus exposure and HLA in healthy donors (dated by TCRdb to about 2017). For context, the study as a whole: An earlier analysis of about 560 of the donors reported about 300 Gb of sequence data and around 110 million unique TCR beta sequences obtained from around 190 million T cells. Every repertoire in the discovery cohort had been generated on one and the same sequencing platform. A later genetic analysis used genome-wide SNP genotypes for about 60% of the roughly 700 donors, treating that subset as a discovery cohort. Both class I and class II loci were covered by HLA typing, at four-digit resolution. Across 398 genotyped donors of the cohort, an average of 235,054 unique TCR beta nucleotide sequences per donor were sequenced, and about a sixth of those sequences were non-productive. High-throughput TCR immunosequencing, statistical association of individual TCRs with disease status, and machine learning were combined to predict cytomegalovirus infection status. A handful of DR-DQ haplotypes were handled as single units for association and clustering because linkage in the cohort was strong. In a later analysis, previously published TCR beta repertoires from about 640 donors were re-analyzed and high-resolution HLA genotyping was added so that TCR occurrence patterns could be studied. Of the roughly 400 genotyped donors, around 81% fell in the genetic ancestry cluster associated with self-reported Caucasian donors. The study profiled the T cell repertoires of around 700 subjects by immunosequencing and related them to cytomegalovirus serostatus. In the later analysis, no new phenotypic data were used to find candidate immune exposures; instead, reliance was placed on TCR beta sequences and their occurrence across donors. The aim of the study was to test whether cataloging public T cell receptors could identify signatures of past pathogen exposure. An earlier analysis of some 600 of the donors applied high-throughput TCR beta sequencing to assess whether each TCR beta V gene segment acted as functional or pseudogenic. A separate validation cohort of 100 to 150 different subjects was used in addition to the roughly 670-subject first cohort. The number of donors typed differed by locus, with roughly 629-640 for A, B, C, DRB1 and DQB1, roughly 520 for DQA1, 606 for DPA1, and some 450 for DPB1. Donor age, sex, ethnicity and CMV serostatus were compiled together with the repertoire data. About 280 gigabases of sequencing data and 91 million or so unique TCR sequences made up an early release that covered under 750 HLA-typed donors.

The CDR3, from cysteine to phenylalanine, totals 15 residues. This entry keeps only the CDR3 DNA: 45 bases, framed from base 1. In the germline V gene, CDR1 corresponds to LGHNA and CDR2 to YSLEER. V and J lose 4 bases and 0 bases, and a span of 10 bases separates them. Libraries were constructed by the immunoSEQ multiplex PCR assay. For the multiplex PCR, a mixture combining 60 forward primers for TCR Vbeta segments and 13 reverse primers for TCR Jbeta segments was used. The CDR3 region of rearranged TCR beta genes was amplified from genomic DNA with a multiplex PCR assay. Amplified TCR beta libraries were sequenced as 87-base-pair reads on the Illumina HiSeq System. The authors processed their data as follows. In a later analysis, 70 million to 95 million unique TCR beta chains were counted across the 690 or so repertoires, and roughly 10 million of these chains were shared by at least two donors. Raw reads were error-corrected and collapsed into unique sequences by a nearest-neighbor algorithm in which closely related sequences were merged to remove PCR and sequencing errors. To assign V, D and J gene segments, CDR3 sequences were aligned to IMGT reference sequences. For a sequence to be retained, at least a six-nucleotide match to both a V gene segment and a J gene segment was required. Rearrangements were called productive when the CDR3 lacked stop codons and stayed in frame with V and J; all others were non-productive. CDR3 was defined according to IMGT convention as the region running from the second conserved V-encoded cysteine to the conserved J-encoded phenylalanine. In an earlier analysis of roughly 580 of the donors, sequences lacking an unambiguous match to a single V gene segment were excluded. In an earlier analysis of 587 of the donors, a V segment was called functional when productive rearrangements were above 56.7%, and segregating when the standard deviation between donors exceeded 5%. A statistical classification framework was built for diagnosing cytomegalovirus status from the catalog of TCR beta chain sequences. A later analysis assigned V and J genes by comparing TCR nucleotide sequences with IMGT/GENE-DB human TR gene sequences. A later analysis assigned CDR3 sequences and most-parsimonious VDJ recombination scenarios with the TCRdist pipeline. A later analysis defined each TCR beta chain by its CDR3 amino acid sequence plus V-gene family, and excluded reads lacking a unique V-gene family. To address suspected cross-contamination and a sequencing artifact, a later analysis removed 550 to 750 highly shared, low-generation-probability nucleotide sequences. For each public chain, a later analysis derived a clonal expansion index from normalized ranks of inferred template counts within each repertoire. In a later analysis, generation probabilities were computed using a VDJ recombination model fitted to out-of-frame rearrangements, and the results were checked against IGoR. In a later analysis, hypergeometric tests were used to score TCR-TCR, TCR-HLA and TCR-CMV co-occurrence, with a repertoire-size bias correction applied to TCR pairs. In a later analysis, false discovery rates were estimated by permuting HLA or CMV assignments 20 times. In a later analysis, co-occurring TCRs were grouped using DBSCAN, with TCRdist sequence similarity added in when clustering inside HLA-allele-positive subsets. For co-occurrence clustering, repertoires with fewer than 30,000 or more than 120,000 public chains were excluded, along with a handful of repertoires with anomalous nucleotide sharing. TCRdb provides this immuneACCESS table in a form limited to in-frame rearrangements. Some clones are lacking; in checked studies, under half of them reflect an unresolved V gene, and why the rest are absent is not known. Clone size and the V and J calls come from that table; the DNA yielded D and trimming. The sample profile shows about 140,000 clones; about 80% of them were found once. The top ten clones comprise more than 1.5% of the sample.

The cohort comprised 670 or so healthy bone marrow donors. Cohort members were all nominally healthy when sampled, although unrecorded immune exposures were likely present. The donor was CMV seronegative and was included in the group of 352 seronegative cohort members. Every donor gave a peripheral blood sample, and the peripheral blood mononuclear cells from that sample were used for TCR beta sequencing. Genomic DNA extraction from the blood cell samples was performed with the Qiagen DNeasy Blood Extraction Kit. This clone appeared a few times. No cognate antigen has been identified for it. No much larger clone exists at a distance of one base, and base qualities are not known. General study outcomes and caveats: A further reported finding was that TCR beta sequences accurately predicted the HLA-A and HLA-B alleles for most subjects in the first cohort. When HLA alleles, especially DR and DQ, strongly co-occurred, attributing TCR associations to individual alleles was difficult. According to a later analysis, most CMV-associated TCR beta chains appeared to be HLA-restricted, and the HLA associations seemed to be driven largely by CMV exposure. The cohort was sequenced for TCR beta chains only, and without alpha or paired-chain data the features that could be detected were limited. According to a later genetic analysis, donors in an Asian-associated ancestry cluster had fewer N-insertions in productive TCRs than the roughly 700-donor mean. Sequencing depth was assumed to be roughly uniform across donors in the presence/absence analyses, though that assumption may not hold. A total of roughly 160 TCR beta chains were listed by the study as associated with cytomegalovirus. Because some donors lacked HLA typing at each locus, the association tests relied only on the typed subset. Across donors, most TCR sequences were observed very rarely, whereas some public TCRs were present in many individuals. In a later analysis, HLA-associated TCR beta chains showed more clonal expansion and lower generation probabilities than non-associated chains that were equally common. In an earlier analysis of 587 of the donors, most TCR beta V segments appeared in productive rearrangements about 87% or about 30% of the time, broadly matching IMGT annotations. In a later analysis, the rate of TCR association differed among HLA loci, with DRB1 alleles having the most associated TCRs and HLA-C alleles having the fewest. Linkage disequilibrium might explain the correlated functional status among segregating V segments, but an unknown experimental factor could not be excluded. Specific HLA alleles were associated with some 15,000 TCR beta sequences at a false discovery rate of 0.05 in a later analysis. The classifier was reported to diagnose cytomegalovirus status with high specificity and sensitivity in both the original cohort and the validation cohort. Some IMGT-functional V segments, including TRBV6-2 and TRBV6-3, could not be distinguished by the 87-base-pair reads and were therefore excluded. Some 16 rarely observed V segments, including chromosome 9 orphons, were excluded from the earlier analysis of almost 600 of the donors because counts were too low. In vitro tests confirmed that a few of the cytomegalovirus-associated TCR beta chains recognize cytomegalovirus antigens. An association between a missense DCLRE1C variant and V-gene and J-gene trimming of TCR beta chains was found in a later genetic analysis and replicated in an independent cohort. A cluster of highly shared sequence variants was judged likely to represent a technical artifact of the sequencing pipeline. CMV serostatus was the only immune exposure information available for the cohort. The authors suggested that the approach could potentially be generalized to other disease states and immunological phenotypes. In a later analysis, several top co-occurrence clusters were reported to appear linked to parvovirus B19, influenza, CMV and Epstein-Barr virus.

This receptor was taken from a woman aged 35 to 49 in good health and CMV-seronegative. This chain joins TRBV4-3 to TRBJ2-1; a tentative D match to TRBD2 spans 5 bases. The material sequenced was PBMCs. The CDR3 protein: CASSPAEHSYNEQFF. DNA sequence: TGCGCCAGCAGCCCAGCGGAACACTCCTACAATGAGCAGTTCTTC.